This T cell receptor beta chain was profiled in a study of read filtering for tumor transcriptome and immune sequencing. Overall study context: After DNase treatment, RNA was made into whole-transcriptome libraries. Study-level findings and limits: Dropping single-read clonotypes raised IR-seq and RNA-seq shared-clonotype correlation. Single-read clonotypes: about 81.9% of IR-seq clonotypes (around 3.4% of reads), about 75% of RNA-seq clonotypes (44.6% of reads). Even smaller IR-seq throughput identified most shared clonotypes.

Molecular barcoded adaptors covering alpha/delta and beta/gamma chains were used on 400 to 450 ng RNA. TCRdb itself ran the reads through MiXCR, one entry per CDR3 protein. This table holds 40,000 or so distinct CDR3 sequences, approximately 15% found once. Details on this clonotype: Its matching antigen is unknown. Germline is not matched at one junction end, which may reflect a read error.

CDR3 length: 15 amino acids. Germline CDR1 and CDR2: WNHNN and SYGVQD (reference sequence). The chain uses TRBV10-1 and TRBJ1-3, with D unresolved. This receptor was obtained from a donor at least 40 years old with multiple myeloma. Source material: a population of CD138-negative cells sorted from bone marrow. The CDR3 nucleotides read TGCGCCAGCAGTGGGTCGGCTAGCTCTGGAACCACCATATATTTT. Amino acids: CASSGSASSGTTIYF.